This T cell receptor beta chain was sequenced in a study of blood T cell repertoires in COVID-19 (TCRdb year 2020). Broadly, across the study: Collaborator samples came from the United States, Italy and Spain and covered acute and convalescent phases of COVID-19. The dataset comprised deeply sampled blood TCRbeta repertoires from subjects exposed to, actively infected with, or recovered from COVID-19. HLA class I and class II types, where available, came from metadata supplied by the sample provider rather than from assay-based typing. The samples were drawn from the first 160 participants of the ongoing ImmuneRACE study and from over a thousand subjects provided by 6 global collaborators. The prospective study material was composed of cDNA or gDNA derived from T cells, B-cell-depleted T cells, or PBMCs. The repertoires were released in a freely available public database intended as a resource for research on the immune response to SARS-CoV-2. A de-identified subject ID, COVID-19 status, age in years and sex were almost always included in the sample metadata.

The immunoSEQ Assay, a bias-controlled multiplex PCR, was used to amplify TCRbeta CDR3 regions from genomic DNA. The study's processing was this. Nucleated cell counts per sample were estimated from amplification of reference gene primers within the assay. Sequence reads were collapsed and filtered to measure the absolute abundance of every unique TCRbeta CDR3 rearrangement. Productive Simpson clonality was computed per sample as the square root of Simpson's diversity index over productive rearrangements. The clones in this table, taken by TCRdb from immuneACCESS, are in-frame only. Not every clone is retained; where verified, under half of the shortfall comes from an unresolved V gene, and the cause of the rest is unknown. V and J calls and clone size come straight from that table; D and trimming were deduced from the DNA. The sample table records 30,000 to 35,000 clones; 93% of these occur just once. The ten largest clones take up around 5.5% of the sample.

The CDR3 sequence holds 14 residues, the cysteine and phenylalanine included. CDR3 DNA is the only sequence kept; it has 42 bases, read in frame from the first base. From V the trimming removes 2 bases and from J it removes 5 bases, while the gene matches leave 2 bases of the junction unaccounted for. CDR1 and CDR2 were assigned from the germline V gene as SGHTA and FQGNSA. As to this clone: Which antigen it targets is not known. No clone much larger than this one lies a single base away; base qualities are absent.

General study outcomes and caveats: The amount of clinical and demographic metadata varied by source and participant and was provided uncurated.

Each collaborating institution followed its own protocols to collect whole blood in K2EDTA tubes. Collaborator samples were shipped for TCRbeta analysis as frozen whole blood, isolated PBMCs, or DNA extracted from either sample type. What was sequenced was peripheral blood. The chain joins TRBV7-2 to TRBJ2-2; 7 junctional bases match TRBD2. The clonotype originates from a human donor in a cohort sampled during active COVID-19. The CDR3 in this case is CASSLNGRTGELFF. The sequence in DNA is TGTGCCAGCAGCTTAAACGGGAGGACCGGGGAGCTGTTTTTT.